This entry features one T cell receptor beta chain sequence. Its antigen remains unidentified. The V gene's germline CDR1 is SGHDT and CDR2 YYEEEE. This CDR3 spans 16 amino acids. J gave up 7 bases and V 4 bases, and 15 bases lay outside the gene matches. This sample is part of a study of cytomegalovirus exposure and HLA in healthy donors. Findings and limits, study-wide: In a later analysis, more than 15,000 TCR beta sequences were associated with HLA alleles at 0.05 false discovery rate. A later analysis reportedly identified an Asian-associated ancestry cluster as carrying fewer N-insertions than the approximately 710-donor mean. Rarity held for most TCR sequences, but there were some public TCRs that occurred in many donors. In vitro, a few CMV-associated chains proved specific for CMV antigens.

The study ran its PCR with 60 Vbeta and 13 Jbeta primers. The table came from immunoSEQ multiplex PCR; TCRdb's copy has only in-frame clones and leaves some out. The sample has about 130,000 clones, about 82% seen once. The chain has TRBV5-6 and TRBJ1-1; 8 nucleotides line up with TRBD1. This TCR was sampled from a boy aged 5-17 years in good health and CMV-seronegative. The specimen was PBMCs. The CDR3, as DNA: TGTGCCAGCAGCGTCCTACAGGGGGGGGTCTCCGGTGAAGCTTTCTTT. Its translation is CASSVLQGGVSGEAFF.